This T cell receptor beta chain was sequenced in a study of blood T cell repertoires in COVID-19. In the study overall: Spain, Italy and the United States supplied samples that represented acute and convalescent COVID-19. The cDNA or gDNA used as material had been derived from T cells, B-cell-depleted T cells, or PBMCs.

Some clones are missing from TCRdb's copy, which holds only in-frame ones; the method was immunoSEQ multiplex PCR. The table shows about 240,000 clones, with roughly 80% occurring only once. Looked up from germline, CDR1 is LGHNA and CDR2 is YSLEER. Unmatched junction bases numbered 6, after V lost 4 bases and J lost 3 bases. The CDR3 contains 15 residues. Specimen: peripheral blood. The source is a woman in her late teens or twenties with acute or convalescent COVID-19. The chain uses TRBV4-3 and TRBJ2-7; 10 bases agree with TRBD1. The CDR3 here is CASSLSRDRGYEQYF. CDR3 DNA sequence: TGCGCCAGCAGCCTAAGCCGGGACAGGGGCTACGAGCAGTACTTC.